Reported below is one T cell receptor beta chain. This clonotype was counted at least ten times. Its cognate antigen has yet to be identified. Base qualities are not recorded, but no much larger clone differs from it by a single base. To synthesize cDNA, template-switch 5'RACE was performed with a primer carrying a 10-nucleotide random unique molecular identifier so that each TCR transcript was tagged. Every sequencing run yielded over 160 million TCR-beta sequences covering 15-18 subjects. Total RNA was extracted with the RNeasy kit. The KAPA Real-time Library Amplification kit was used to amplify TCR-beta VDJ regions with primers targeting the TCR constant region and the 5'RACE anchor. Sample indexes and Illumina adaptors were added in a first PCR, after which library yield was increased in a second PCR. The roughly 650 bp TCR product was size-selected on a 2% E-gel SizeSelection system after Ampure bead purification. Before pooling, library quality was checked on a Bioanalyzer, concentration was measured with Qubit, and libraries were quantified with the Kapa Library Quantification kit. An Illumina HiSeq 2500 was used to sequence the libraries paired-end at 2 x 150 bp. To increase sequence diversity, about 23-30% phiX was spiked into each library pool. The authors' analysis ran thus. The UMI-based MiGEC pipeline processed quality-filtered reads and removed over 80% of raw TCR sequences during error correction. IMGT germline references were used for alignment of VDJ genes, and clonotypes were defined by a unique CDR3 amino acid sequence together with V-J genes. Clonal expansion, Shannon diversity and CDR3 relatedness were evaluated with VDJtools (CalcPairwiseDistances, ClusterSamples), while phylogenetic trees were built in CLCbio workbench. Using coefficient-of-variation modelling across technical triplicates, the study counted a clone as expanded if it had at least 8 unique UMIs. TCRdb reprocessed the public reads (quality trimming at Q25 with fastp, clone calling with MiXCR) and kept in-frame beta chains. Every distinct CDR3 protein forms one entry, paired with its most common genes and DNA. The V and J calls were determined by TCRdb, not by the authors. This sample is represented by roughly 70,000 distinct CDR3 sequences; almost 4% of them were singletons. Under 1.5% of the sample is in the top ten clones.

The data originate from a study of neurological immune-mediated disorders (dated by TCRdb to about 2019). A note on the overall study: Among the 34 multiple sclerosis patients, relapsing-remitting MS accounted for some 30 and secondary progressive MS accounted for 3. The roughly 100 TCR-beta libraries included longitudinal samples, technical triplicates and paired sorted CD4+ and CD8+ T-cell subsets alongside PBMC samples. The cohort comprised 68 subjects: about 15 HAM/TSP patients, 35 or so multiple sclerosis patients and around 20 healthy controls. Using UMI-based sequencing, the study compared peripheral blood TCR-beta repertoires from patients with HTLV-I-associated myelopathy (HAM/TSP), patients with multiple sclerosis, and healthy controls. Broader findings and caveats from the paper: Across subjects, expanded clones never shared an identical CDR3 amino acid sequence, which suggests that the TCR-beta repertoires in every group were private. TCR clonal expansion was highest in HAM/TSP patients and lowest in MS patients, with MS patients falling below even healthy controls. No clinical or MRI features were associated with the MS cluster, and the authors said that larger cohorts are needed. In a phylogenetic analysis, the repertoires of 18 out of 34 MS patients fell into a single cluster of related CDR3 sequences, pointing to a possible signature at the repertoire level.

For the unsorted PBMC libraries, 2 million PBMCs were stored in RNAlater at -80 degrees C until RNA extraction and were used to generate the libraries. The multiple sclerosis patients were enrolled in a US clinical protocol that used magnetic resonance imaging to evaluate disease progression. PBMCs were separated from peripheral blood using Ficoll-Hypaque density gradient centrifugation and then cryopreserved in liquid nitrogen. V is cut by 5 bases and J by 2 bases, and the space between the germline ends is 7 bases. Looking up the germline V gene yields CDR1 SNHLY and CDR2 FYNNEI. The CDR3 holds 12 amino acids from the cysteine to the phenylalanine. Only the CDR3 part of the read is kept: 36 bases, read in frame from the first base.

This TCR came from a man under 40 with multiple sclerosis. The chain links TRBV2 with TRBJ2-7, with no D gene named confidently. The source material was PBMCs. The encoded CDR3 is CASSPDTYEQYF. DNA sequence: TGTGCCAGCAGTCCCGACACCTACGAGCAGTACTTC.